This TCR beta chain was identified in a study of cytomegalovirus exposure and HLA in healthy donors. Study-wide context: Most donors, 70% to 85% of a few hundred genotyped, fell in the Caucasian-associated ancestry cluster. General study findings and limits: A few chains linked to CMV were shown in vitro to be specific for CMV antigens. Only CMV serostatus was available as immune exposure information.

As regards this clone: The antigen is not known.

Deletions cut 1 base from V and 5 bases from J, with 21 bases between. Germline V gives CDR1 GTSNPN, CDR2 SVGIG (reference sequence). The CDR3 is 17 amino acids. In nominal health when sampled, donors likely had unrecorded immune exposures nonetheless. Both 60 Vbeta primers and 13 Jbeta primers went into the PCR. Only in-frame clones appear in the TCRdb table, and some are missing; sequencing was by immunoSEQ multiplex PCR. The data contain 150,000 or so clones, 80% of them singletons. This receptor was taken from a woman in her forties or fifties in good health and CMV-seropositive. Sequencing input: PBMCs. The genes are TRBV30 and TRBJ1-5; D may be TRBD1 (5 bases). CDR3 DNA: TGTGCCTGGAGTGCCCACCGGACATCCACTGGCGATCAGCCCCAGCATTTT. This codes for CAWSAHRTSTGDQPQHF.